The 29 T cell receptor beta chains reported below all come from one sample, sequenced in a study of blood T cells in healthy people across ages. The authors ran a second PCR of roughly 6 to 12 cycles using a sample-barcoded 5' primer and a J-beta primer mix. TCRdb itself ran the 5' RACE reads through MiXCR, one entry per CDR3 protein. The data hold more than 650,000 distinct CDR3 sequences, with roughly 53% observed a single time. The material sequenced was blood. The receptors shown here come from a man older than 75 in good health.

The chain recombines TRBV6-1 with TRBJ1-2; weak D call: TRBD1 (5 bases). The CDR3 is 14 residues long. Germline CDR1 reads MNHNS; CDR2 reads SASEGT. The V end was cut by 5 bases, the J end by 4 bases, with 14 bases between. The CDR3 reads CASSHRGRTYGYTF. CDR3 nucleotides: TGTGCCAGCAGTCACCGGGGACGGACCTATGGCTACACCTTC.

This rearrangement joins TRBV11-2 to TRBJ2-1; D is uncertain. Trimming shortened V by 5 bases and J by 8 bases, and 13 bases separated the two germline ends. Germline V gives CDR1 SGHAT, CDR2 FQNNGV. The CDR3 totals 13 residues. The CDR3: CASSPRWSDEQFF. CDR3 DNA sequence: TGTGCCAGCAGCCCCCGGTGGTCGGATGAGCAGTTCTTC.

The chain employs TRBV12-3 or TRBV12-4 and TRBJ2-7, with D perhaps assigned TRBD1 or TRBD2 (7 bases each). V was shortened by 6 bases and J by 6 bases, with 18 bases between the two germline ends. The CDR3 contains 14 residues. The CDR3 here is CASSPGGARFEQYF. The DNA for the CDR3 is TGTGCCAGCAGCCCAGGGGGGGCTCGTTTCGAGCAGTACTTC.

The J gene is TRBJ1-2, the V gene TRBV9; TRBD1 aligns across 7 bases. V shed 0 bases and J 4 bases; nucleotides not matched to a gene: 3. The CDR3 runs to 14 residues. CDR1 SGDLS and CDR2 YYNGEE come from the germline V gene. The CDR3 protein is CASSVVDRSYGYTF. As DNA, the CDR3 is TGTGCCAGCAGCGTAGTGGACAGGAGCTATGGCTACACCTTC.

The J gene is TRBJ2-7, the V gene TRBV5-1; D ambiguous. Germline V CDR1 and CDR2: SGHRS, YFSETQ. Trimming shortened V by 1 base and J by 1 base, and 12 bases separated the two germline ends. CDR3 length equals 15 residues. As DNA, the CDR3 is TGCGCCAGCAGCTTGAGCCCCGGTACTTCCTACGAGCAGTACTTC. Translated: CASSLSPGTSYEQYF.

The chain links TRBV5-5 to TRBJ2-1; unclear D gene. There are 15 residues in the CDR3. Germline loops: CDR1 SGHKS, CDR2 YYEKEE (reference sequence). V was cut by 3 bases and J by 7 bases, with 17 bases left in between. The CDR3 here is CASSWTPSLGNEQFF. The CDR3 DNA reads TGTGCCAGCAGCTGGACGCCTTCCCTTGGGAATGAGCAGTTCTTC. Filled out from reference TRBV5-5 and TRBJ2-1, the complete variable domain reads DAGVTQSPTHLIKTRGQQVTLRCSPISGHKSVSWYQQVLGQGPQFIFQYYEKEERGRGNFPDRFSARQFPNYSSELNVNALLLGDSALYLCASSWTPSLGNEQFFGPGTRLTVL.

A few counts support this clonotype. This chain uses TRBV6-1 with TRBJ1-2, with D uncertain. This CDR3 is built from 14 residues. Germline V gives CDR1 MNHNS, CDR2 SASEGT. Between the trimmed V and J ends, which lost 1 base and 4 bases, there was a span of 10 bases. CDR3 nucleotide sequence: TGTGCCAGCAGTGAAGGGGGAAGCAGCTATGGCTACACCTTC. Translated: CASSEGGSSYGYTF.

This clonotype was seen a handful of times. This sequence joins TRBV12-3 or TRBV12-4 and TRBJ1-6, with 9 bases lining up with TRBD1. CDR3 size: 15 residues. V lost 6 bases and J lost 10; bases outside the gene matches: 10. The CDR3 nucleotides read TGTGCCAGCAGCAACACAGGGGGCGCGGAATCACCCCTCCACTTT. Its protein is CASSNTGGAESPLHF.

V and J are TRBV24-1 and TRBJ2-1, with 9 bases aligning to TRBD2. The CDR3 is 16 amino acids. Germline CDR1 reads KGHDR; CDR2 reads SFDVKD. With V trimmed by 5 bases and J by 7 bases, 11 bases remained unmatched. The CDR3 DNA sequence: TGTGCCACCAGTGCCCAAATAGCGGGAGTTACGAATGAGCAGTTCTTC. This translates into CATSAQIAGVTNEQFF.

The sample holds a few counts of this clonotype. This chain uses TRBV6-5 with TRBJ1-5, with D perhaps matching TRBD1 (5 bases). V was trimmed by 8 bases and J by 4 bases, leaving 12 bases between them. The CDR3 length is 13 residues. CDR1 is MNHEY, CDR2 SVGAGI, per germline. The chain's CDR3 is CASRQRLNQPQHF. CDR3 nucleotides: TGTGCCAGCCGACAGAGGCTTAATCAGCCCCAGCATTTT.

V gene TRBV7-2 combines with J gene TRBJ2-6, with 7 bases lining up with TRBD1. This CDR3 contains 17 residues. V shed 5 bases and J 0 bases; nucleotides not matched to a gene: 7. CDR1 is SGHTA, CDR2 FQGNSA, per germline. The CDR3 here is CASSRDRTVSGANVLTF. The CDR3 DNA sequence: TGTGCCAGCAGCCGGGACAGAACGGTCTCTGGGGCCAACGTCCTGACTTTC.

This clonotype was detected a few times. V and J are TRBV5-5 and TRBJ2-7, with 7 positions matching TRBD1. This CDR3 has 14 residues. Trimming cost V 0 bases and J 4 bases; bases outside gene matches: 4. Germline values: CDR1 SGHKS, CDR2 YYEKEE (reference sequence). The CDR3 protein is CASSLDPQGYEQYF. The DNA of the CDR3 is TGTGCCAGCAGCTTGGACCCACAGGGGTACGAGCAGTACTTC. The variable domain in full, with the rest retrieved from reference TRBV5-5 and TRBJ2-7, is DAGVTQSPTHLIKTRGQQVTLRCSPISGHKSVSWYQQVLGQGPQFIFQYYEKEERGRGNFPDRFSARQFPNYSSELNVNALLLGDSALYLCASSLDPQGYEQYFGPGTRLTVT.

The chain couples TRBV4-1 to TRBJ1-2, with D unclear. This CDR3 is built from 14 residues. CDR1 is MGHRA, CDR2 YSYEKL, per germline. Trimming cost V 0 bases and J 8 bases, with 13 bases left between them. In nucleotides, the CDR3 is TGCGCCAGCAGCCAAGAGATTCGGAGCGGCGGCTACACCTTC. Encoded protein: CASSQEIRSGGYTF.

As to this clonotype: Compared with germline, one end of the junction differs, possibly owing to a read error. The rearrangement joins TRBV9 to TRBJ2-7; TRBD2 matches at 7 bases. There are 14 residues in the CDR3. Germline V gene sequence: CDR1 SGDLS, CDR2 YYNGEE. This CDR3 is CTSSPRDYLYEQYF. The CDR3 region has the DNA TGTACCAGCAGCCCACGGGACTACCTATACGAGCAGTACTTC.

This clonotype was seen more than once but under ten times. The chain has TRBV7-3 and TRBJ1-2, with 8 bases that match TRBD1. The CDR3 totals 13 residues. The V and J ends lost 2 bases and 8 bases, in that order; junction bases with no gene match: 4. CDR1 is SGHTA and CDR2 is FQGTGA in the germline V gene. CDR3 coding DNA: TGTGCCAGCAGCTTAGGACAGGGTACCGGCTACACCTTC. It codes for CASSLGQGTGYTF.

The rearrangement links TRBV12-3 or TRBV12-4 to TRBJ2-4; 9 bases map to TRBD2. The J call may be faulty, since TRBJ2-7 better matches the DNA end. This CDR3 contains 16 residues. In DNA form, the CDR3 reads TGTGCCAGCAGTTTAAGGGGCGGGAGGGCTATCGACGAGCAGTACTTC. It codes for CASSLRGGRAIDEQYF.

The V and J genes are TRBV12-3 or TRBV12-4 and TRBJ2-4; weak D call: TRBD1 (7 bases). TRBJ2-5 explains the end of the DNA better; the J call may be wrong. There are 16 residues in the CDR3. The CDR3 nucleotides read TGTGCCAGCAGGTTTAACAGGGGAGGTATCCAAGAGACCCAGTACTTC. Translation gives CASRFNRGGIQETQYF.

The chain employs TRBV2 and TRBJ1-3; D may be TRBD1 (6 bases). The germline V gene has CDR1 SNHLY and CDR2 FYNNEI. Trimming took off 6 bases at V and 0 bases at J, with 9 bases between the two ends. The CDR3 has 14 amino acids. The CDR3 region has the DNA TGTGCCAGCAGGGGGGCCCTCTCTGGAAACACCATATATTTT. Protein: CASRGALSGNTIYF.

This rearrangement joins TRBV3-1 to TRBJ2-7, with 7 positions matching TRBD2. The CDR3 has 17 amino acids. V shed 3 bases and J 0 bases; nucleotides not matched to a gene: 11. The V gene's germline CDR1 is LGHDT and CDR2 YNNKEL (reference sequence). CDR3 sequence reads: CASSHLAPSGRSYEQYF. The CDR3 bases are TGTGCCAGCAGCCACCTAGCTCCTAGCGGACGCTCCTACGAGCAGTACTTC.

The chain combines TRBV7-9 with TRBJ1-1; TRBD1 agrees at 7 bases. The germline CDR1 and CDR2 sequences are SEHNR and FQNEAQ (reference sequence). This CDR3 comprises 14 residues. V gave up 2 bases and J gave up 4 bases; unmatched junction bases: 4. This chain's CDR3 is CASSLRGLFTEAFF. The CDR3 nucleotides are TGTGCCAGCAGCTTAAGGGGGCTTTTCACTGAAGCTTTCTTT.

This clonotype was recorded only once. The chain joins TRBV2 to TRBJ1-6; D might be TRBD1 (6 bases). V was shortened by 6 bases and J by 9 bases, with 12 bases between the two germline ends. This CDR3 contains 13 residues. CDR1 and CDR2 from the germline V gene are SNHLY and FYNNEI. The CDR3 DNA reads TGTGCCAGCAGGGTACAGGGTAGTTCACCCCTCCACTTT. Amino acid sequence: CASRVQGSSPLHF. The complete variable domain, with remaining parts taken from reference TRBV2 and TRBJ1-6, reads EPEVTQTPSHQVTQMGQEVILRCVPISNHLYFYWYRQILGQKVEFLVSFYNNEISEKSEIFDDQFSVERPDGSNFTLKIRSTKLEDSAMYFCASRVQGSSPLHFGNGTRLTVT.

The V gene is TRBV5-1, the J gene TRBJ2-2; the match to TRBD1 covers 8 bases. Germline values: CDR1 SGHRS, CDR2 YFSETQ. This CDR3 spans 17 amino acids. V lost 0 bases to trimming and J lost 2 bases; unmatched junction nucleotides: 6. CDR3 protein: CASSLERGTGNTGELFF. The DNA of the CDR3 is TGCGCCAGCAGCTTGGAGCGTGGGACAGGAAACACCGGGGAGCTGTTTTTT. The entire variable domain, with the rest obtained from reference TRBV5-1 and TRBJ2-2, is as follows: KAGVTQTPRYLIKTRGQQVTLSCSPISGHRSVSWYQQTPGQGLQFLFEYFSETQRNKGNFPGRFSGRQFSNSRSEMNVSTLELGDSALYLCASSLERGTGNTGELFFGEGSRLTVL.

This chain uses TRBV27 with TRBJ1-2, with 8 bases that match TRBD1. CDR1 is MNHEY, CDR2 SMNVEV, per germline (reference sequence). The CDR3 consists of 13 residues. Losses at the gene ends were 8 bases for V and 7 bases for J; bases not matched to a gene: 9. CDR3 bases: TGTGCCAGCGGACCTAACAGGGGGTTTGGCTACACCTTC. Translated: CASGPNRGFGYTF.

V usage is TRBV20-1 and J usage is TRBJ2-5; 13 bases map to TRBD2. From germline, CDR1 is DFQATT and CDR2 SNEGSKA (reference sequence). The length of the CDR3 is 19 residues. Losses at the gene ends were 5 bases for V and 3 bases for J; bases not matched to a gene: 18. The CDR3 nucleotides read TGCAGTGCTCCCGGCCACCTAGGGGACGGGACTAGCGGGGAAGAGACCCAGTACTTC. Protein: CSAPGHLGDGTSGEETQYF.

This clonotype was picked up a small number of times. The chain carries TRBV29-1 and TRBJ1-2; perhaps TRBD1 as D (6 bases). Germline assignment: CDR1 SQVTM and CDR2 ANQGSEA. The CDR3 extends over 10 amino acids. V was cut by 7 bases and J by 3 bases, with 6 bases left in between. The CDR3 bases are TGCAGCGCAGGGGACTATGGCTACACCTTC. Amino acid sequence: CSAGDYGYTF.

CDR3 coding DNA: TGTGCCAGCAGTGTACGTTCGGACAGCTACGAGCAGTACTTC. This encodes CASSVRSDSYEQYF. The chain carries TRBV6-1 and TRBJ2-7, with D possibly being TRBD1 (6 bases). V was shortened by 4 bases and J by 3 bases, with 13 bases between the two germline ends. In germline, CDR1 is MNHNS, CDR2 SASEGT. The CDR3 is 14 residues long.

The J gene is TRBJ2-7, the V gene TRBV10-3; D could derive from TRBD1 or TRBD2 (5 bases each). The germline V and J ends were trimmed by 0 bases and 0 bases, with 12 bases remaining between them. Germline CDR1 reads ENHRY; CDR2 reads SYGVKD. The CDR3 length is 16 residues. DNA for the CDR3: TGTGCCATCAGTGAGTCGGGACGACGGAGCTCCTACGAGCAGTACTTC. It encodes CAISESGRRSSYEQYF.

This clonotype has a handful of counts. The chain has TRBV7-2 and TRBJ1-1; 7 nucleotides match TRBD1. This CDR3 spans 13 amino acids. V shed 7 bases and J 10 bases; nucleotides not matched to a gene: 12. Germline V gives CDR1 SGHTA, CDR2 FQGNSA. CDR3 loop: CASTRDRQGAAFF. CDR3 DNA sequence: TGTGCCAGCACCAGAGACCGACAGGGCGCAGCTTTCTTT.

This clonotype was counted at least ten times. This chain connects TRBV6-1 to TRBJ2-6; D remains unclear. V was clipped by 7 bases and J by 1 base, with 14 bases between them. The CDR3 has 16 amino acids. The V gene's germline CDR1 is MNHNS and CDR2 SASEGT. The CDR3 DNA follows: TGTGCCAGCAACCAAAACCCCTTTTCTGGGGCCAACGTCCTGACTTTC. Its translation is CASNQNPFSGANVLTF.